The 5 T cell receptor beta chains reported below all come from one sample, sequenced in a study of blood T cell repertoires in COVID-19 (dated by TCRdb to 2018 to 2021). To prepare the library, the immunoSEQ multiplex PCR assay was applied. Entries here come from immuneACCESS through TCRdb and include only in-frame sequences with V and J called. Some clones fail to appear in such tables; in the studies checked, an unresolved V gene covers under half of the shortfall, and the cause of the remainder is unknown. This sample comprises approximately 280,000 clones, around 86% of them detected only once. Roughly 2.1% of the sample is held by the ten biggest clonotypes. Sequencing was done on a sample of peripheral blood. Receptors originate from a woman aged 30 to 39 who had recovered from COVID-19.

The V gene is TRBV9, the J gene TRBJ1-2; D remains ambiguous. The germline CDR1 and CDR2 sequences are SGDLS and YYNGEE. The CDR3 spans 13 residues. V lost 3 bases and J lost 6, with 12 bases in between. The CDR3, as DNA: TGTGCCAGCAGCGACAGTGCCAACAATGGCTACACCTTC. Encoded protein: CASSDSANNGYTF. Based on the CDR3 plus reference TRBV9 and TRBJ1-2, the full variable domain is DSGVTQTPKHLITATGQRVTLRCSPRSGDLSVYWYQQSLDQGLQFLIQYYNGEERAKGNILERFSAQQFPDLHSELNLSSLELGDSALYFCASSDSANNGYTFGSGTRLTVV.

The chain carries TRBV3-1 (or the pseudogene TRBV3-2) and TRBJ1-2; 12 positions match TRBD1. Germline CDR1 and CDR2: LGHDT and YNNKEL (reference sequence). V was pared by 5 bases and J by 4 bases, with 8 bases of the junction left unmatched. This CDR3 region has 16 residues. This chain's CDR3 is CASSGLPGQGAYGYTF. CDR3 bases: TGTGCCAGCAGCGGACTTCCGGGACAGGGGGCCTATGGCTACACCTTC.

The chain is built from TRBV10-3 and TRBJ2-7; TRBD1 agrees at 9 bases. Germline CDR1 is ENHRY and CDR2 is SYGVKD. V shed 2 bases and J 5 bases; nucleotides not matched to a gene: 10. This CDR3 has 16 amino acids. CDR3 sequence (DNA): TGTGCCATCAGTGAGGCTTCCGGGACAGGGCGCCACGAGCAGTACTTC. It translates to CAISEASGTGRHEQYF.

This chain connects TRBV25-1 to TRBJ1-1; maybe TRBD1 (5 bases). The CDR3 consists of 13 residues. Germline assignment: CDR1 MGHDK and CDR2 SYGVNS. The ends were cut back, 2 bases at V and 10 bases at J, with 14 bases in the middle. This CDR3 is CASSEVAGTAAFF. The CDR3 nucleotides are TGTGCCAGCAGTGAAGTTGCGGGGACGGCAGCTTTCTTT.

This clone was counted a few times. J is TRBJ2-7 and V is TRBV11-2, with D perhaps TRBD1 (7 bases). Trimming took 2 bases from V and 2 from J, leaving 22 bases between them. The CDR3 runs to 18 residues. In germline, CDR1 is SGHAT, CDR2 FQNNGV. CDR3 DNA sequence: TGTGCCAGCAGCTTACAGCTAAGTCGGTTCAGGGGGGCCTACGAGCAGTACTTC. Its protein product is CASSLQLSRFRGAYEQYF.